A single sample gave rise to the 18 T cell receptor beta chains below, sequenced in a study of cytomegalovirus exposure and HLA in healthy donors. Sequencing was performed with immunoSEQ multiplex PCR; in TCRdb, only in-frame clones are kept and a portion is missing. The sample lists 150,000 or so clones; nearly 90% were seen once. The sequencing sample was made of PBMCs. Every receptor here comes from a woman younger than 30 in good health and CMV-seropositive.

The chain joins TRBV5-4 to TRBJ2-7, with D hard to call. Trimming shortened V by 4 bases and J by 2 bases, and 16 bases separated the two germline ends. This CDR3 contains 15 residues. Germline CDR1 SGHNT, CDR2 YYREEE (reference sequence). As DNA, the CDR3 is TGTGCCAGCAGCCTGGGCTCGAGCCCAACCTACGAGCAGTACTTC. Translating it yields CASSLGSSPTYEQYF.

The chain recombines TRBV7-2 with TRBJ1-2, with D possibly matching TRBD1 (6 bases). V shed 4 bases and J shed 7 bases, with 16 bases lying between them. The germline V gene encodes CDR1 SGHTA and CDR2 FQGNSA. This CDR3 spans 14 amino acids. The CDR3 nucleotides read TGTGCCAGCAGCTCAGTTACAGGGTTAAGTGGCTACACCTTC. This sequence encodes CASSSVTGLSGYTF.

The CDR3 here is CASSPYYYGYTF. Here the CDR3 DNA reads TGTGCCAGCAGTCCGTACTACTATGGCTACACCTTC. This rearrangement joins TRBV28 to TRBJ1-2; D unresolved. Germline V gene data show CDR1 as MDHEN and CDR2 as SYDVKM. There are 12 residues in the CDR3. Trimming took off 5 bases at V and 3 bases at J, with 7 bases between the two ends.

This chain joins TRBV5-1 and TRBJ1-1; D is unclear. CDR1 and CDR2 (germline): SGHRS, YFSETQ. The V and J ends lost 3 bases and 5 bases respectively, with 11 bases between them. The CDR3 runs to 13 residues. In nucleotides, the CDR3 is TGCGCCAGCAGCTGGAATACAGTTACTGAAGCTTTCTTT. Residues: CASSWNTVTEAFF.

This clone was detected only once. The V and J genes are TRBV18 and TRBJ1-3, with TRBD1 as a possible D gene (6 bases). The CDR3 consists of 16 residues. Deletions cut 4 bases from V and 0 bases from J, with 13 bases between. Germline CDR1 KGHSH, CDR2 LQKENI. CDR3 sequence reads: CASSRGQRSSGNTIYF. The CDR3 DNA sequence: TGTGCCAGCTCACGAGGACAGCGAAGCTCTGGAAACACCATATATTTT.

This clone was observed once. The gene calls are TRBV6-5 and TRBJ1-1; a possible D gene is TRBD1 (6 bases). Germline CDR1 reads MNHEY; CDR2 reads SVGAGI. The CDR3 runs to 14 residues. The germline V and J ends were trimmed by 8 bases and 4 bases, with 17 bases remaining between them. CDR3 amino acids: CASSYRGGGTEAFF. For the CDR3, the DNA is TGTGCCAGCTCCTACCGAGGGGGGGGCACTGAAGCTTTCTTT.

The chain carries TRBV5-5 and TRBJ2-7; 7 bases are a match to TRBD2. CDR1 and CDR2 from the germline V gene are SGHKS and YYEKEE (reference sequence). The CDR3 runs to 14 residues. V lost 2 bases and J lost 2; bases outside the gene matches: 4. CDR3 sequence: CASSLTGLTYEQYF. CDR3 DNA sequence: TGTGCCAGCAGCTTAACGGGACTAACCTACGAGCAGTACTTC.

This clone appeared a single time. V is TRBV27 and J is TRBJ2-2; D is possibly TRBD2 (5 bases). This CDR3 spans 16 amino acids. The germline gives CDR1 MNHEY, CDR2 SMNVEV (reference sequence). Trimming stripped 1 base from V and 6 bases from J, with 15 bases between. CDR3 amino acids: CASSLFGRGEAGELFF. For the CDR3, the DNA is TGTGCCAGCAGTTTATTCGGTCGGGGTGAAGCCGGGGAGCTGTTTTTT.

The J gene is TRBJ1-2, the V gene TRBV7-2, with 9 bases matching TRBD1. The V gene's germline CDR1 is SGHTA and CDR2 FQGNSA. The CDR3 has 15 residues. Trimming at V came to 4 bases and at J to 8 bases, leaving 11 bases not matched to a gene. The DNA for the CDR3 is TGTGCCAGCAGCTACCGGGACAGGGTCTCGAAGGGCTACACCTTC. This codes for CASSYRDRVSKGYTF.

This CDR3 is CAISESEGGSGVPYEQYF. CDR3 nucleotide sequence: TGTGCCATCAGTGAGTCGGAGGGTGGTAGCGGGGTACCCTACGAGCAGTACTTC. The rearrangement uses TRBV10-3 and TRBJ2-7; TRBD2 aligns across 8 bases. The germline V gene has CDR1 ENHRY and CDR2 SYGVKD. J was trimmed by 2 bases and V by 0 bases; bases with no gene match: 12. The CDR3 consists of 18 residues.

The chain has TRBV7-2 and TRBJ1-2, with 7 bases that match TRBD1. From germline, CDR1 is SGHTA and CDR2 FQGNSA. J was trimmed by 4 bases and V by 2 bases; bases with no gene match: 4. The CDR3 length is 14 residues. The CDR3 reads CASSLWDSTYGYTF. As DNA, the CDR3 is TGTGCCAGCAGCTTATGGGACAGCACCTATGGCTACACCTTC.

CDR3 DNA sequence: TGCAGCGTTGAGATAAGGGGGAAGAACTATGGCTACACCTTC. Protein: CSVEIRGKNYGYTF. The genes are TRBV29-1 and TRBJ1-2, with D tentatively TRBD1 (6 bases). Germline CDR1 is SQVTM and CDR2 is ANQGSEA. V was trimmed by 3 bases and J by 2 bases, leaving 13 bases between them. This CDR3 contains 14 residues.

For this clone: This probably arose from a read error, given a far larger clone one base away. The chain employs TRBV5-4 and TRBJ1-1, with D uncertain. The CDR3 runs to 14 residues. The germline V gene has CDR1 SGHNT and CDR2 YYREEE (reference sequence). V gave up 4 bases and J gave up 2 bases, with 12 bases separating them. CDR3 loop: CASSPRVANTEAFF. In DNA form, the CDR3 reads TGTGCCAGCAGCCCGCGGGTGGCCAACACTGAAGCTTTCTTT.

V and J are TRBV11-3 and TRBJ1-5, with TRBD1 as a possible D gene (6 bases). V lost 4 bases to trimming and J lost 2 bases, with 18 bases between them. The CDR3 extends over 17 amino acids. Per the germline V gene, CDR1 is SGHNT and CDR2 is YENEEA. CDR3 DNA: TGTGCCAGCAGCTGGCTGCGGGGGGGGCTCGGCAATCAGCCCCAGCATTTT. This sequence encodes CASSWLRGGLGNQPQHF. The whole variable domain, filled in from reference TRBV11-3 and TRBJ1-5, reads EAGVVQSPRYKIIEKKQPVAFWCNPISGHNTLYWYLQNLGQGPELLIRYENEEAVDDSQLPKDRFSAERLKGVDSTLKIQPAELGDSAVYLCASSWLRGGLGNQPQHFGDGTRLSIL.

The V call is TRBV6-5, the J call TRBJ2-2, with a weak D call TRBD2 (5 bases). The CDR3 runs to 13 residues. V was cut by 5 bases and J by 2 bases, with 6 bases left in between. In germline, CDR1 is MNHEY, CDR2 SVGAGI. CDR3 protein: CASSRGNTGELFF. The CDR3 bases are TGTGCCAGCAGTCGGGGTAACACCGGGGAGCTGTTTTTT.

The chain uses TRBV7-9 and TRBJ2-3; tentatively, D is TRBD1 (6 bases). Trimming took 5 bases from V and 2 from J, leaving 20 bases between them. From germline, CDR1 is SEHNR and CDR2 FQNEAQ (reference sequence). CDR3 length equals 17 residues. The CDR3 protein is CASSPYDGTRYTDTQYF. CDR3 nucleotide sequence: TGTGCCAGCAGCCCCTATGACGGGACACGCTACACAGATACGCAGTATTTT.

This chain links TRBV5-1 with TRBJ2-1; 11 bases are shared with TRBD2. The CDR3 extends over 15 amino acids. After removal of 2 bases from V and 7 bases from J, the junction contained 5 bases not matched to a gene. The germline V gene encodes CDR1 SGHRS and CDR2 YFSETQ. This CDR3 is CASSFSGGAGNEQFF. CDR3 nucleotides: TGCGCCAGCAGCTTTAGCGGGGGGGCCGGGAATGAGCAGTTCTTC.

The chain uses TRBV30 and TRBJ1-3, with a weak D call TRBD1 (6 bases). Germline assignment: CDR1 GTSNPN and CDR2 SVGIG (reference sequence). V shed 0 bases and J shed 9 bases, with 15 bases lying between them. The length of the CDR3 is 14 residues. CDR3: CAWSVGQLSGTIYF. The CDR3 DNA reads as TGTGCCTGGAGTGTCGGACAGCTCTCGGGCACCATATATTTT. The full variable domain, in which reference TRBV30 and TRBJ1-3 provide the parts outside the CDR3, is SQTIHQWPATLVQPVGSPLSLECTVEGTSNPNLYWYRQAAGRGLQLLFYSVGIGQISSEVPQNLSASRPQDRQFILSSKKLLLSDSGFYLCAWSVGQLSGTIYFGEGSWLTVV.